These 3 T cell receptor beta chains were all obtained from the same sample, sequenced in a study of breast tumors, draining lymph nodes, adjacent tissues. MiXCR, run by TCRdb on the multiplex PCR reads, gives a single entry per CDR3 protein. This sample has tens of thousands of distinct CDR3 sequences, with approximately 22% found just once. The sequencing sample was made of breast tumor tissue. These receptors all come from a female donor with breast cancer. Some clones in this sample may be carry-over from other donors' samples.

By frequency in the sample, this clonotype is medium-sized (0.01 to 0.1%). The CDR3 region has the DNA TGTGCCAGCAGTTTATCAGGGATTACCTACAATGAGCAGTTCTTC. Residues: CASSLSGITYNEQFF. The chain has TRBV12-3 or TRBV12-4 and TRBJ2-1; a weak D match, TRBD1 (5 bases). The CDR3 contains 15 residues. The V end lost 2 bases, the J end lost 2 bases, and 10 bases lay between the germline ends.

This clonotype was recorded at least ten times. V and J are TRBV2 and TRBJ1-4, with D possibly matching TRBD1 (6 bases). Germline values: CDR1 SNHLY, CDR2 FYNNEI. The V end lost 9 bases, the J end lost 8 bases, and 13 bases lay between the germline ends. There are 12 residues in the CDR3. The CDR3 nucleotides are TGTGCCAGTCAAACCGGGACAGAAAAACTGTTTTTT. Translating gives CASQTGTEKLFF.

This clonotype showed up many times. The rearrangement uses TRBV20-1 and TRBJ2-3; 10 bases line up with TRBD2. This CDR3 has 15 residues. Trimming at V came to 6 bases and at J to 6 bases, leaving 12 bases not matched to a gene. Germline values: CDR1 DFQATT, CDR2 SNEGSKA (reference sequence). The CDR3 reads CSATPGTSVSDTQYF. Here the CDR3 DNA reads TGCAGTGCAACCCCCGGGACTAGCGTGTCGGATACGCAGTATTTT.